This T cell receptor (beta chain) was identified in a study of PD-1 blockade in classical Hodgkin lymphoma. Findings and caveats of the study: The study reported lower baseline TCR diversity in newly diagnosed patients than in healthy donors. The repertoire differences lack a defined cause, possibly disease activity or prior therapy.

Time point defined: newly diagnosed, previously untreated cHL patient sample. Researchers used newly diagnosed, untreated classical Hodgkin lymphoma PBMCs for comparison. The CDR3 consists of 15 residues. Germline V gene lookup returns CDR1 SEHNR and CDR2 FQNEAQ (reference sequence). V lost 5 bases and J 5 bases, leaving 16 bases between the germline ends. The assay was immunoSEQ multiplex PCR, and TCRdb's table has in-frame clones only and misses some. The sample yields roughly 17,000 clones, about nine tenths seen once. About this clone: Its specificity is not known.

What was sequenced was peripheral blood mononuclear cells (PBMCs). This rearrangement joins TRBV7-9 to TRBJ1-3, with TRBD1 as a possible D gene (5 bases). The sequence was obtained from a human donor with classical Hodgkin lymphoma. This CDR3 reads CASSPPGGIRNTIYF. As DNA, the CDR3 is TGTGCCAGCAGCCCTCCTGGGGGGATCAGAAACACCATATATTTT.